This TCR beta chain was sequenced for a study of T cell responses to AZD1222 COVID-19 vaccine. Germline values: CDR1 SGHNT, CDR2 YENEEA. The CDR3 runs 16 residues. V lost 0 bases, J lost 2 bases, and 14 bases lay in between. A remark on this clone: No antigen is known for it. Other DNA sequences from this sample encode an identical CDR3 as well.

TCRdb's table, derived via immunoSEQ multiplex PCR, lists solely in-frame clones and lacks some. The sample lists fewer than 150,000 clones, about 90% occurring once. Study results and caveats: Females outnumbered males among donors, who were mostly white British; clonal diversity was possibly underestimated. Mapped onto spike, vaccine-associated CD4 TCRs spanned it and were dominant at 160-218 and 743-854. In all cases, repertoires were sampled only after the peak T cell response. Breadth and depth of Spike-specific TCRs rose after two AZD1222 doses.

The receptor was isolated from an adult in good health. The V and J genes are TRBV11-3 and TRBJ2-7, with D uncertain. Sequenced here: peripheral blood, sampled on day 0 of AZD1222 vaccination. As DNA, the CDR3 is TGTGCCAGCAGCTTAGAAAAGGGTCCTGGGCCCTACGAGCAGTACTTC. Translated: CASSLEKGPGPYEQYF. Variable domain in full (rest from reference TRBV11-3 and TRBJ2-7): EAGVVQSPRYKIIEKKQPVAFWCNPISGHNTLYWYLQNLGQGPELLIRYENEEAVDDSQLPKDRFSAERLKGVDSTLKIQPAELGDSAVYLCASSLEKGPGPYEQYFGPGTRLTVT.